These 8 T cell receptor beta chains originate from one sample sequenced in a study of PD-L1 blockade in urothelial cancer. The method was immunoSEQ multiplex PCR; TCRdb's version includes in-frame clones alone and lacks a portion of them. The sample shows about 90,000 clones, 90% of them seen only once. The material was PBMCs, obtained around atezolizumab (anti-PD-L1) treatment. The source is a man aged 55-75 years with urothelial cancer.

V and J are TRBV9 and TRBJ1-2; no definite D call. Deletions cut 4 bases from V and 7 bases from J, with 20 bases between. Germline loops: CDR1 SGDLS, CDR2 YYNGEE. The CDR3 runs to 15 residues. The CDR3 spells CASSRMEGRSRGYTF. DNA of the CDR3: TGTGCCAGCAGCCGGATGGAGGGTCGGAGTCGTGGCTACACCTTC.

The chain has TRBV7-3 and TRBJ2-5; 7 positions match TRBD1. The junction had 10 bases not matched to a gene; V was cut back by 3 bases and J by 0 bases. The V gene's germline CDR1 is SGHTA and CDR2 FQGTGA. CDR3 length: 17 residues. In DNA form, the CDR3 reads TGTGCCAGCAGCTTCAGAATCGACAGGGTGTACCAAGAGACCCAGTACTTC. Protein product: CASSFRIDRVYQETQYF.

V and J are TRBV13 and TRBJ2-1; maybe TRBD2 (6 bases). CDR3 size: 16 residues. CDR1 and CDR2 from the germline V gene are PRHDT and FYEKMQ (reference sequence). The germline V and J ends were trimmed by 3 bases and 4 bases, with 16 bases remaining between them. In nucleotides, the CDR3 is TGTGCCAGCAGCTTTACCCTAGCGAAAGATTACAATGAGCAGTTCTTC. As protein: CASSFTLAKDYNEQFF.

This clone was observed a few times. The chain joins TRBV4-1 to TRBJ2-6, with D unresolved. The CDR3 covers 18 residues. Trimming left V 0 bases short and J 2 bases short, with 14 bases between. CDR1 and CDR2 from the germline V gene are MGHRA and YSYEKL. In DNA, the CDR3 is TGCGCCAGCAGCCAAGAACCTCTCAATGGAGCTGGGGCCAACGTCCTGACTTTC. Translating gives CASSQEPLNGAGANVLTF.

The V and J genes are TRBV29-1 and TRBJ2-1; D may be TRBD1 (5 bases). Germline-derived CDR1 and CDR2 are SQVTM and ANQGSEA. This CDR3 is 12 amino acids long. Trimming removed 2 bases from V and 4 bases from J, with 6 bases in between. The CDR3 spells CSVERGYNEQFF. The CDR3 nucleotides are TGCAGCGTTGAAAGGGGTTACAATGAGCAGTTCTTC.

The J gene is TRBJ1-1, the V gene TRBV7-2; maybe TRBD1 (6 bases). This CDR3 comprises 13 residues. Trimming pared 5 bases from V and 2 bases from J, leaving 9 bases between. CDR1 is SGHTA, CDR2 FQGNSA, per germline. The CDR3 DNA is TGTGCCAGCAGCGCAGGGGCTAACACTGAAGCTTTCTTT. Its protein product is CASSAGANTEAFF.

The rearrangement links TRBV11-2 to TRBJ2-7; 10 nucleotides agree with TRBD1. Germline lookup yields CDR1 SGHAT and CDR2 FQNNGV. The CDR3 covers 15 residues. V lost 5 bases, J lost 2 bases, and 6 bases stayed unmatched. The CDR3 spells CASSTRGTGAYEQYF. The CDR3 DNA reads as TGTGCCAGCAGCACCCGTGGGACAGGGGCCTACGAGCAGTACTTC.

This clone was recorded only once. DNA for the CDR3: TGCGCCAGCAGCCAAACCAAATCGACATTCACAGATACGCAGTATTTT. Its translation is CASSQTKSTFTDTQYF. The chain is built from TRBV4-3 and TRBJ2-3; no clear D. Trimming removed 2 bases from V and 2 bases from J, with 14 bases in between. This CDR3 region has 16 residues. Per germline, CDR1 LGHNA and CDR2 YSLEER.